This T cell receptor (beta chain) was identified in a study of control samples from healthy donors and cancer patients. CDR1 MGHDK and CDR2 SYGVNS come from the germline V gene. V lost 5 bases to trimming and J lost 0 bases; unmatched junction nucleotides: 7. CDR3 length: 17 amino acids. Produced via immunoSEQ multiplex PCR; TCRdb's table is partial and in-frame only. The sample shows roughly 100,000 clones, roughly 94% of them seen only once. Sequencing input: blood. The clonotype originates from a woman aged 18-29 years in good health. This chain joins TRBV25-1 and TRBJ2-1; 10 bases align to TRBD2. CDR3 coding DNA: TGTGCCAGCAGTCCCTCGGCTAGCGGGAGCTCCTACAATGAGCAGTTCTTC. This gives the protein CASSPSASGSSYNEQFF.